The rows below give T cell receptor beta chains drawn from one sample of a study of T cells in Graves' hyperthyroidism and ophthalmopathy. From the multiplex PCR reads, TCRdb called clonotypes with MiXCR, one entry per CDR3 protein. Here the sample spans hundreds of thousands of distinct CDR3 sequences, roughly 15% being singletons. The material sequenced was blood. The receptors derive from a woman aged 50 to 65 with Graves' ophthalmopathy. CDR3s include the opening cysteine and the closing phenylalanine or tryptophan. Rows may omit the clone size; those that give it use once, few, many or a size class.

len	v_gene	abundance	CDR3aa
16	TRBV2	-	CASRKTSGRSTDTQYF
17	TRBV6-1	many	CASSDDRSARGYTEAFF
14	TRBV7-3	many	CASSKGQGWTEAFF
16	TRBV7-2	many	CASSYSPSGRGNEQFF
15	TRBV11-2	many	CASSLQGLAGSEQFF
16	TRBV3-1	-	CASSQFGTSDFSEQFF
15	TRBV6-2/TRBV6-3	few	CASSYGGRHLCEQYF
15	TRBV20-1	-	CSAATGAHGDQPQHF
13	TRBV3-1	-	CASSQREYHEQFF
17	TRBV7-6	few	CASSLWSSGSRTDTQYF
17	TRBV7-9	many	CASSRLSGRLWTGELFF
16	TRBV5-4	-	CASSRTGTRAYNEQFF
15	TRBV27	many	CASSLLTGGLYEQFF
16	TRBV9	-	CASSGRTGGRTGELFF
17	TRBV6-2/TRBV6-3	few	CASSRDRGRVHNSPLHF
15	TRBV5-4	once	CASSPGTGRAGELFF
14	TRBV18	few	CASSPDRASYGYTF
16	TRBV7-3	many	CASSSTPGTAYNEQFF
14	TRBV27	many	CASSQGLAGDEQFF
15	TRBV20-1	few	CSARDRRPINTEAFF
16	TRBV30	many	CAWSSWGTAENTEAFF
16	TRBV11-2	-	CASSVLTSGRADTQYF
14	TRBV15	many	CATRRDFSYNEQFF
14	TRBV6-4	few	CASSTAGDKDTQYF
17	TRBV15	many	CATSSSKRWVLDQPQHF
15	TRBV7-8	many	CASSQPGQGKETQYF
15	TRBV7-9	-	CASSLGGGHSSEQYF
15	TRBV27	-	CASSSRVPRDEKLFF
14	TRBV7-9	-	CASSFNRVSNTIYF
20	TRBV6-2/TRBV6-3	many	CASHQYSGLAGGPTGYEQYF
13	TRBV29-1	-	CSVQTRLVQTQYF
16	TRBV19	few	CASSILPGPDKNIQYF
13	TRBV27	-	CASSFLGFETQYF
14	TRBV6-1	many	CASSPQGSAYEQYF
15	TRBV12-3/TRBV12-4	once	CASSRHKRGHTEAFF
16	TRBV5-4	few	CASSTGLAGGEDTQYF
16	TRBV27	few	CASRPLQGAIDQPQHF
15	TRBV20-1	-	CSARESEGRNYGYTF
14	TRBV20-1	-	CSARPGPSNEKLFF
14	TRBV7-2	many	CASSRDSKSGELFF
15	TRBV6-1	many	CASSDIGLGNTEAFF
14	TRBV7-2	-	CASSPASGKNIQYF
15	TRBV24-1	-	CATSDSGTLKNIQYF
16	TRBV28	many	CASRSGQGPSRYGYTF
16	TRBV15	-	CATSSGTDPSGEKLFF
12	TRBV6-2/TRBV6-3	-	CASTSTGEVNTF
17	TRBV6-2/TRBV6-3	few	CASSRPGTGASNQPQHF
13	TRBV7-9	-	CASSTTEGDIQYF
16	TRBV5-1	few	CASSPATSGRAGEQFF
14	TRBV20-1	-	CSARVTTTSYEQYF
13	TRBV5-1	few	CASSLAVNEKLFF
15	TRBV19	few	CASSIAGGKNYEQYF
15	TRBV7-6	many	CASSPRTGFADTQYF